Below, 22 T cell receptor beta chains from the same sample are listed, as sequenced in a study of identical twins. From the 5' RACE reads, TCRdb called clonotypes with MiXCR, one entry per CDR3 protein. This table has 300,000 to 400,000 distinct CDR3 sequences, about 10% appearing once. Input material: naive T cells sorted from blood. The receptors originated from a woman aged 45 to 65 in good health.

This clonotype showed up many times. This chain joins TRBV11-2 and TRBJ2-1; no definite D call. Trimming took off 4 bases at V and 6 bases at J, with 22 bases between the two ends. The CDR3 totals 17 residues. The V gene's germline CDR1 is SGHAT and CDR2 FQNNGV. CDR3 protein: CASSSAHSSLLGNEQFF. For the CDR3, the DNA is TGTGCCAGCAGCTCCGCACATTCGAGTTTATTGGGCAATGAGCAGTTCTTC.

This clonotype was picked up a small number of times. Written as DNA, the CDR3 is TGCGCCTCTTTGAATGGTGGGGGTAAGGCTTTCTTT. Encoded protein: CASLNGGGKAFF. V gene TRBV10-2 combines with J gene TRBJ1-1; TRBD1 might be the D (5 bases). The CDR3 loop spans 12 amino acids. Germline CDR1 and CDR2: WSHSY and SAAADI. The germline V and J ends were trimmed by 11 bases and 11 bases, with 21 bases remaining between them.

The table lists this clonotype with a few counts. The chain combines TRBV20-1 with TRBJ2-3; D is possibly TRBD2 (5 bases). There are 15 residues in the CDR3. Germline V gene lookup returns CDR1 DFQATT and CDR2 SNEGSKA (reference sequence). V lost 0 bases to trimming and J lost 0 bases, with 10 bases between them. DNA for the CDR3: TGCAGTGCTAGAGATAGGCGGACTAGCACAGATACGCAGTATTTT. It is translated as CSARDRRTSTDTQYF.

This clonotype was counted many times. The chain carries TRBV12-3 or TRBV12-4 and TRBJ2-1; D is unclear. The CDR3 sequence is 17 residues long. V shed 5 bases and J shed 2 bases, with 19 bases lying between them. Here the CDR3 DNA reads TGTGCCAGCAGTATAAGACTCCCTACCCTCCCCTACAATGAGCAGTTCTTC. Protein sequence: CASSIRLPTLPYNEQFF.

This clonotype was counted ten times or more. The CDR3 loop is CSVEGKLAGEQFF. The DNA of the CDR3 is TGCAGCGTTGAAGGAAAACTAGCCGGGGAGCAGTTCTTC. This sequence joins TRBV29-1 and TRBJ2-1; D might be TRBD2 (6 bases). Germline CDR1 SQVTM, CDR2 ANQGSEA. V was shortened by 1 base and J by 10 bases, with 14 bases between the two germline ends. This CDR3 comprises 13 residues.

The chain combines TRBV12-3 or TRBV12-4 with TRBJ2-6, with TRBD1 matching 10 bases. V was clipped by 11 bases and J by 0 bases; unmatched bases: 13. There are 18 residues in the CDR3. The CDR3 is CAGTAGTGDHSGANVLTF. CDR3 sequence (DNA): TGTGCCGGTACTGCCGGGACAGGGGACCACTCTGGGGCCAACGTCCTGACTTTC.

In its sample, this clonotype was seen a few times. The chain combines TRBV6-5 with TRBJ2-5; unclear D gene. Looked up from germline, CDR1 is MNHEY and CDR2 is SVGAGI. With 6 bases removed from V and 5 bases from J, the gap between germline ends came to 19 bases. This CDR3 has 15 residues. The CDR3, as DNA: TGTGCCAGCAGCGAACTTCTACTACAAGGGGAGACCCAGTACTTC. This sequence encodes CASSELLLQGETQYF.

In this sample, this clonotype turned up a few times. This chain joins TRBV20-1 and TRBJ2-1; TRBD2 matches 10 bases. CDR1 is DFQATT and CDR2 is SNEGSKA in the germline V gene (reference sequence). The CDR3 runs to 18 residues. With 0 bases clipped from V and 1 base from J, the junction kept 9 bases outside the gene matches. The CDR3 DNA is TGCAGTGCTAGAGATACCAGCGGGAGGGGGGAATCCTACAATGAGCAGTTCTTC. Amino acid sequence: CSARDTSGRGESYNEQFF.

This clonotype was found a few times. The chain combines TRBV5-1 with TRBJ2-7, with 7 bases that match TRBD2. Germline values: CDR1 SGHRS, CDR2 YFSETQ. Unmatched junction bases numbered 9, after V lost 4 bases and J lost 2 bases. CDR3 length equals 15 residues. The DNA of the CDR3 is TGCGCCAGCAGCCTAGGGACTACCGACACCTACGAGCAGTACTTC. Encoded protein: CASSLGTTDTYEQYF.

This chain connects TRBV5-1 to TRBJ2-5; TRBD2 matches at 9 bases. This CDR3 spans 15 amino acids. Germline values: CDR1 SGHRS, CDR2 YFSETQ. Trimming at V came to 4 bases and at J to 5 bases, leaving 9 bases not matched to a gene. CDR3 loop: CASSPGLAGWETQYF. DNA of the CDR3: TGCGCCAGCAGCCCCGGGCTAGCGGGATGGGAGACCCAGTACTTC.

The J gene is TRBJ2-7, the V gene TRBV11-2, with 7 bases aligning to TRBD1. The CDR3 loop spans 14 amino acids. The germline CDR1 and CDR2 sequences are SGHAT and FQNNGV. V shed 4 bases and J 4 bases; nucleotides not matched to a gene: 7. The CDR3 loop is CASSSPGQVYEQYV. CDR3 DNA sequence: TGTGCCAGCAGCTCCCCCGGACAGGTTTACGAGCAGTACGTC.

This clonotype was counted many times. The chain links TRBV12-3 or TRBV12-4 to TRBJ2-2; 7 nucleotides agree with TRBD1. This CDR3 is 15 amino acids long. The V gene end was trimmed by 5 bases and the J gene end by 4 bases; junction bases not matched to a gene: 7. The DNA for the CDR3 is TGTGCCAGCAGTACATCCGGGACAGCCACCGGGGAGCTGTTTTTT. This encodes CASSTSGTATGELFF.

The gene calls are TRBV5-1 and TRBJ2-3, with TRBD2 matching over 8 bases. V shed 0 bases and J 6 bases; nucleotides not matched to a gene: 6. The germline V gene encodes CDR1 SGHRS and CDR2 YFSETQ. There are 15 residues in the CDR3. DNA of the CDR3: TGCGCCAGCAGCTTGGACGGGAGGGCCGAGGATACGCAGTATTTT. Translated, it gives CASSLDGRAEDTQYF.

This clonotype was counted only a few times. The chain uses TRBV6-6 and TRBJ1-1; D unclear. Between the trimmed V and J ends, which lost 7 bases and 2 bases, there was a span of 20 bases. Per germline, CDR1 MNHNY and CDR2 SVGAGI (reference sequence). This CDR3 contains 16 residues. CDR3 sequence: CASNPNTGVRNTEAFF. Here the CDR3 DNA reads TGTGCCAGCAACCCGAACACCGGAGTACGAAACACTGAAGCTTTCTTT.

CDR3 sequence: CASSRRVRRGADTQYF. DNA of the CDR3: TGTGCCAGCAGCCGCCGGGTCCGAAGGGGGGCAGATACGCAGTATTTT. The chain employs TRBV3-1 and TRBJ2-3; possibly TRBD1 or TRBD2 for D (6 bases each). There are 16 residues in the CDR3. V lost 4 bases and J 4 bases, leaving 18 bases between the germline ends. Per germline, CDR1 LGHDT and CDR2 YNNKEL (reference sequence).

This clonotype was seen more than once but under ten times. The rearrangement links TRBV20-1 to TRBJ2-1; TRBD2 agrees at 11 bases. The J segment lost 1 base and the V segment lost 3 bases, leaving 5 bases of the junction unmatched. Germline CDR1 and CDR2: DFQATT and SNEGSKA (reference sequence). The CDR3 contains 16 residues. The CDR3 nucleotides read TGCAGTGCTAGTCTGATAGCGGGAGGGTCCTACAATGAGCAGTTCTTC. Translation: CSASLIAGGSYNEQFF.

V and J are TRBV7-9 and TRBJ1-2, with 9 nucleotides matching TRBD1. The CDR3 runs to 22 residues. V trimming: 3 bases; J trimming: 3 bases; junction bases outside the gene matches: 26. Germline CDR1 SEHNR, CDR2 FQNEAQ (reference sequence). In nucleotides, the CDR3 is TGTGCCAGCAGCTTTCCCTTTTCTGAGTCTCGGGGACAGGGTTCATCAGACTATGGCTACACCTTC. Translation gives CASSFPFSESRGQGSSDYGYTF.

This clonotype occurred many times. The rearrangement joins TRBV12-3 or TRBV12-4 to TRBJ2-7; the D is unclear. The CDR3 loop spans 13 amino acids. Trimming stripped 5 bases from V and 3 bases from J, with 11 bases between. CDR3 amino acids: CASSPTEYYEQYF. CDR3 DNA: TGTGCCAGCAGTCCTACCGAATACTACGAGCAGTACTTC.

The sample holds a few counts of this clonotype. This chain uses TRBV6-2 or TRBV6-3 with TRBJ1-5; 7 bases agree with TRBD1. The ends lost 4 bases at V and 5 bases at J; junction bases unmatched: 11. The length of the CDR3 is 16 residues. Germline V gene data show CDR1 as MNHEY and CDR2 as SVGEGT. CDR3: CASSSHSGGSDQPQHF. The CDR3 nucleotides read TGTGCCAGCAGTTCCCACTCAGGGGGGTCCGATCAGCCCCAGCATTTT.

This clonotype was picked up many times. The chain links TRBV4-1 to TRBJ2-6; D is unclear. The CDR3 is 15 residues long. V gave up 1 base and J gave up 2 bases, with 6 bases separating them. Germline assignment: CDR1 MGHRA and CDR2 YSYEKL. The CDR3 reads CASSQGLTGANVLTF. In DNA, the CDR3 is TGCGCCAGCAGCCAAGGACTGACTGGGGCCAACGTCCTGACTTTC.

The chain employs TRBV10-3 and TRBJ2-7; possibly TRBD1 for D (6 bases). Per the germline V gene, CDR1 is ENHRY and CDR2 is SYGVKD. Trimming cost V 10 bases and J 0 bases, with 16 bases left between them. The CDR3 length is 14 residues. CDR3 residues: CATDPGHSSYEQYV. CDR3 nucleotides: TGTGCCACGGATCCGGGACACAGCTCCTACGAGCAGTACGTC.

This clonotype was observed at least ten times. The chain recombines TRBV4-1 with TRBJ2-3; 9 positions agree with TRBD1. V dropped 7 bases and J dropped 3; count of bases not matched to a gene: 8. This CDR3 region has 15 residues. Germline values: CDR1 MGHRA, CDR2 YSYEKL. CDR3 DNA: TGCGCCAGCAACCACCCCGGGACAGGGACAGATACGCAGTATTTT. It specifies CASNHPGTGTDTQYF.